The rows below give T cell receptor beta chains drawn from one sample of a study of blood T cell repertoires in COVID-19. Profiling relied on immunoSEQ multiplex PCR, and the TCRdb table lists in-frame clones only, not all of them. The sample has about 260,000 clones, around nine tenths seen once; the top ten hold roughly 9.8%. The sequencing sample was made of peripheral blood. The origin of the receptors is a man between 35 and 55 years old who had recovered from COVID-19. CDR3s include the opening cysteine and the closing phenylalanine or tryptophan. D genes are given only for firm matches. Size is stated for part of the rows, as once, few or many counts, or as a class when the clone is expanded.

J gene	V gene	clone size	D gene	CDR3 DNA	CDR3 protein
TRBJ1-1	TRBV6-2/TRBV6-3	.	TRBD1	TGTGCCAGCAGTAACGGAGGGGGCGCGAGAGGTGAAGCTTTCTTT	CASSNGGGARGEAFF
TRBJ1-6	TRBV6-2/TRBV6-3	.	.	TGTGCCAGCAGTTCCCGGGCCTATAATTCACCCCTCCACTTT	CASSSRAYNSPLHF
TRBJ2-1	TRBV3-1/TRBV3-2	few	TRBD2	TGTGCCAGCAGCCTCGGGACTAGCGGGGGGGCGATTGAGCAGTTCTTC	CASSLGTSGGAIEQFF
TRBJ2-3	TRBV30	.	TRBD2	TGTGCCTGGAAGTCTGCCAACGGGCGGGGGTTCACAGATACGCAGTATTTT	CAWKSANGRGFTDTQYF
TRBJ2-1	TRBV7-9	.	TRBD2	TGTGCCAGCAGCTCAACAACGACTAGCGGGAGGAACAATGAGCAGTTCTTC	CASSSTTTSGRNNEQFF
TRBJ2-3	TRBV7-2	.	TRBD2	TGTGCCAGCAGCTTGCGGGCACTAGCGGGGGGCGATACGCAGTATTTT	CASSLRALAGGDTQYF
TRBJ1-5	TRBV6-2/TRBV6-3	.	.	TGTGCCAGCAGTCGAAGTGGGACACGTAGCAATCAGCCCCAGCATTTT	CASSRSGTRSNQPQHF
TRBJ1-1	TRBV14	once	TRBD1	TGTGCCAGCAGCCACAGACAGGGGAGCACTGAAGCTTTCTTT	CASSHRQGSTEAFF
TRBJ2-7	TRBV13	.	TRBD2	TGTGCCAGCAGCTTCTTATCTAGCGGGGATTACGAGCAGTACTTC	CASSFLSSGDYEQYF
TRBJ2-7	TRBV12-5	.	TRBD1	TGTGCTAGTGGTTTGGGTACAGGGGGCTCCTACGAGCAGTACTTC	CASGLGTGGSYEQYF
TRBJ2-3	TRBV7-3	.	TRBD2	TGTGCCAGCAGCCCTGGCGGGAGAACAGATACGCAGTATTTT	CASSPGGRTDTQYF
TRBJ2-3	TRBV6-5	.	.	TGTGCCAGCAGGGGGAGCGGTAGCACAGATACGCAGTATTTT	CASRGSGSTDTQYF
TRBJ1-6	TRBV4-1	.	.	TGCGCCAGCAGCCAAGATATATTCAGGGGAAGCACCTATAATTCACCCCTCCACTTT	CASSQDIFRGSTYNSPLHF
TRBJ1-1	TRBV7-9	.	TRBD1	TGTGCCAGCAGCTTGGACAGGGAGACTAGATACACTGAAGCTTTCTTT	CASSLDRETRYTEAFF
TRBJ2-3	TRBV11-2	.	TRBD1	TGTGCCAGCAGCTTGACCCCGACAGGGGTACATACGCAGTATTTT	CASSLTPTGVHTQYF
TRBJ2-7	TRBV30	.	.	TGTGCCTGGAGAGAACCTAGCGACTACGAGCAGTACTTC	CAWREPSDYEQYF
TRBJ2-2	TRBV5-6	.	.	TGTGCCAGCAGCCGTCCCCAGGGAACCGGGGAGCTGTTTTTT	CASSRPQGTGELFF
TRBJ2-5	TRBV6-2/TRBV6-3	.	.	TGTGCCAGCAGTTACAGCGGAAGAGAGACCCAGTACTTC	CASSYSGRETQYF
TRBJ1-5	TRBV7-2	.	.	TGTGCCAGCAGCCCCCATCCCCAAGGAGTTAGCAATCAGCCCCAGCATTTT	CASSPHPQGVSNQPQHF
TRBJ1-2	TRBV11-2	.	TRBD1	TGTGCCAGCAGCCGAACGCCCGACAGGGGGTATGGCTACACCTTC	CASSRTPDRGYGYTF
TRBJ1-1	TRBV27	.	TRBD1	TGTGCCAGCAGGGGACAGGGGAGGAACACTGAAGCTTTCTTT	CASRGQGRNTEAFF
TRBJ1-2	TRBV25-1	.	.	TGTGCCAGCAGTGACCAATATGGCTACACCTTC	CASSDQYGYTF
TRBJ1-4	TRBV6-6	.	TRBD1	TGTGCCAGCAGTCCTTTAGACAGGGCTGAAAAACTGTTTTTT	CASSPLDRAEKLFF
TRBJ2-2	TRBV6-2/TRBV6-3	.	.	TGTGCCAGCAGTTACCACCCCTATGGGGAGCTGTTTTTT	CASSYHPYGELFF
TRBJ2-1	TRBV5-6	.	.	TGTGCCAGCAGCTTGGGCGGGGAGTACAATGAGCAGTTCTTC	CASSLGGEYNEQFF
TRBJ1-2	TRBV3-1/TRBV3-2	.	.	TGTGCCAGCAGCCAACGCAGAGGGGGTGGAGGCTACACCTTC	CASSQRRGGGGYTF
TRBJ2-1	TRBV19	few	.	TGTGCCAGTAATCTCGGTGTTTACAATGAGCAGTTCTTC	CASNLGVYNEQFF
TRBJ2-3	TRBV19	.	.	TGTGCCAGTAGTATACAAACGGGGGGCGGCACAGATACGCAGTATTTT	CASSIQTGGGTDTQYF
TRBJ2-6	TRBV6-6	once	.	TGTGCCAGCAGTCGATACGGGACAACTGGGGCCAACGTCCTGACTTTC	CASSRYGTTGANVLTF
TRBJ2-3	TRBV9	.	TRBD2	TGTGCCAGTTCCGGGGGGGTGACCGATACGCAGTATTTT	CASSGGVTDTQYF
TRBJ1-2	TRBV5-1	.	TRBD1	TGCGCCAGCAGCCGTGACAGGGTGGCCTATGGCTACACCTTC	CASSRDRVAYGYTF
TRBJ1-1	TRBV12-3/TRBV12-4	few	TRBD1	TGTGCCGTAAAGGACAGGGCAGGGACTGAAGCTTTCTTT	CAVKDRAGTEAFF
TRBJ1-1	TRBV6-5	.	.	TGTGCCAGCAGTTACACAGGACGGTCGAACACTGAAGCTTTCTTT	CASSYTGRSNTEAFF
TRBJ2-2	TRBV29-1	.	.	TGCAGCGTTCTTGCGTTGGCAGGTAACACCGGGGAGCTGTTTTTT	CSVLALAGNTGELFF
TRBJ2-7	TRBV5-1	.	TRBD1	TGCGCCAGCAGACTGTCCGGGACAGGGGCCCAAACCTACGAGCAGTACTTC	CASRLSGTGAQTYEQYF
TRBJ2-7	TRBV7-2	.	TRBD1	TGTGCCAGCAGCAGAGGGGGACAGGGACAGACATACGAGCAGTACTTC	CASSRGGQGQTYEQYF
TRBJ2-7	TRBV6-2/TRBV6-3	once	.	TGTGCCAGCAGTTACTTGGGCTCCGCCTACGAGCAGTACTTC	CASSYLGSAYEQYF
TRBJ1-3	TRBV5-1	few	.	TGCGCCAGCAGCTTGGGAAGCCCGGGACAAGGAAACACCATATATTTT	CASSLGSPGQGNTIYF
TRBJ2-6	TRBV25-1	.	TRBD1	TGTGCCAGCAGTGCTCGGACAGGGTACTCTGGGGCCAACGTCCTGACTTTC	CASSARTGYSGANVLTF
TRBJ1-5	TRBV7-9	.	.	TGTGCCAGCAGCCCCAACAATCAGCCCCAGCATTTT	CASSPNNQPQHF
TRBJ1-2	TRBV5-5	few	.	TGTGCCAGCAGCTTGGCCGCAGGGGATAACTATGGCTACACCTTC	CASSLAAGDNYGYTF
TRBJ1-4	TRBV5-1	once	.	TGCGCCAGCAGCTTGGGGGGCCTAGTTGGTCACGTTAATGAAAAACTGTTTTTT	CASSLGGLVGHVNEKLFF
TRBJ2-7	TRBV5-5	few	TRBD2	TGTGCCAGCAGTGGACTAGCAGCCGGTATGAAGGAGCAGTACTTC	CASSGLAAGMKEQYF
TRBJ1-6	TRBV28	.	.	TGTGCCAGCCAAAACATGAACTCACCCCTCCACTTT	CASQNMNSPLHF
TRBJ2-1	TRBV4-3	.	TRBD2	TGCGCCAGCAGCCAAGGTCTAGCGGGGTACAATGAGCAGTTCTTC	CASSQGLAGYNEQFF
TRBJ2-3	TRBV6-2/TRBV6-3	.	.	TGTGCCAGCAGTTACGGAGCGGACACAGATACGCAGTATTTT	CASSYGADTDTQYF
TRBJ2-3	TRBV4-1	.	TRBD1	TGCGCCAGCAGCCAAGATCATGGGGTTGGGTTGGGGACAGGGCGCACAGATACGCAGTATTTT	CASSQDHGVGLGTGRTDTQYF
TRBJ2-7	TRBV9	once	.	TGTGCCAGCAGCTCCTCCGCTAAGTCTTACGAGCAGTACTTC	CASSSSAKSYEQYF
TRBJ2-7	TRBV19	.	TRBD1	TGTGCCAGTACCCCGGGACAGGGGCCCTACGAGCAGTACTTC	CASTPGQGPYEQYF
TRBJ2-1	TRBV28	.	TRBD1	TGTGCCAGCGTTACAGGGGGGTACAATGAGCAGTTCTTC	CASVTGGYNEQFF
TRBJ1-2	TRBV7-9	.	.	TGTGCCAGCACTACCTCGGAGGGGGGGCACTATGGCTACACCTTC	CASTTSEGGHYGYTF
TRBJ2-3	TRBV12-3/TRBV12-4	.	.	TGTGCCAGCAGGTCACTAGGAGCAGATACGCAGTATTTT	CASRSLGADTQYF
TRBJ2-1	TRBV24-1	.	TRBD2	TGTGCCACTTCCGGGACTAGCGGGGGCGGTCGGCAGTTCTTC	CATSGTSGGGRQFF
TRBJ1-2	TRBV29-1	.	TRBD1	TGCAGCGTTGAAGGACAGGGGAAAGGCTACACCTTC	CSVEGQGKGYTF
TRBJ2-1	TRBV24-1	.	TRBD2	TGTGCCACCAGTGATCCAAGACTAGCGGGTCATGAGCAGTTCTTC	CATSDPRLAGHEQFF
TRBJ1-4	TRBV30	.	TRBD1	TGTGCCTGGAGTAGGGGACAGGGGGCAAAAGGGTATGAAAAACTGTTTTTT	CAWSRGQGAKGYEKLFF
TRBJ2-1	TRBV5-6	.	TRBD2	TGTGCCAGCGGCGGGGGGGTCGGCAATGAGCAGTTCTTC	CASGGGVGNEQFF
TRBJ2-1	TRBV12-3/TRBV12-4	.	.	TGTGCCAGCAGTTTGCAGGGGTCTGAGCAGTTCTTC	CASSLQGSEQFF
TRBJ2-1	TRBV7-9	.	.	TGTGCCAGCAGCCGCGACGGGGTAACCTACAATGAGCAGTTCTTC	CASSRDGVTYNEQFF